This record looks at one TCR beta chain sequence and its context. This sample was taken from a study of cytomegalovirus exposure and HLA in healthy donors. This CDR3 has 16 residues. Germline V gene data show CDR1 as GTSNPN and CDR2 as SVGIG (reference sequence). The ends lost 5 bases at V and 4 bases at J; junction bases unmatched: 9. Both 60 Vbeta primers and 13 Jbeta primers went into the PCR. Clones were sequenced by immunoSEQ multiplex PCR, and TCRdb holds only the in-frame ones, with some missing. Of about 130,000 clones in the sample, around 81% were seen once. This chain links TRBV30 with TRBJ2-3; 13 positions match TRBD2. This receptor was obtained from a man aged 18 to 30 in good health and CMV-seronegative. Sequenced: PBMCs. CDR3 sequence: CAWGILGLAGADTQYF. The CDR3 DNA follows: TGTGCCTGGGGGATACTAGGACTAGCGGGGGCAGATACGCAGTATTTT.